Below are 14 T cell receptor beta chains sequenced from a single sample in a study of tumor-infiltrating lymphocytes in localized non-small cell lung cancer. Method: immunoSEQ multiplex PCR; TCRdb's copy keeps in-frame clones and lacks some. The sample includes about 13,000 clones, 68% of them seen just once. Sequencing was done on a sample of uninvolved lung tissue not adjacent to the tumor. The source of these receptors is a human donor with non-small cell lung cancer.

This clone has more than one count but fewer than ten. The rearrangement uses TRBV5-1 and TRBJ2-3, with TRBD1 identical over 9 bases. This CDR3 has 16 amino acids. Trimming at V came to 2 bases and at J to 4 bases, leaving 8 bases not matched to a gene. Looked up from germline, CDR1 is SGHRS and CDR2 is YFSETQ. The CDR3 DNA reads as TGCGCCAGCAGCTTAGCCGGGACAGGGTACCCAGATACGCAGTATTTT. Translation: CASSLAGTGYPDTQYF. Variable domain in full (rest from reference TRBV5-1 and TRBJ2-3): KAGVTQTPRYLIKTRGQQVTLSCSPISGHRSVSWYQQTPGQGLQFLFEYFSETQRNKGNFPGRFSGRQFSNSRSEMNVSTLELGDSALYLCASSLAGTGYPDTQYFGPGTRLTVL.

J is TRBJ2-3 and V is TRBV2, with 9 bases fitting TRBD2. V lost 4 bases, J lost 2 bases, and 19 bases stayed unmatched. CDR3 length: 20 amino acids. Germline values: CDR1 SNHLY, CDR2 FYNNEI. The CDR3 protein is CASSGGSPVLAGTYTDTQYF. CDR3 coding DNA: TGTGCCAGCAGTGGGGGGTCGCCGGTGCTAGCGGGAACTTACACAGATACGCAGTATTTT.

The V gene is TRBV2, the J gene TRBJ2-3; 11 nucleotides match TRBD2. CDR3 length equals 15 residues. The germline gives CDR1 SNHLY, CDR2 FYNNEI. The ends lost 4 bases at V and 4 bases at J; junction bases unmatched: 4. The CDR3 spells CASSGLAGTADTQYF. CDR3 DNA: TGTGCCAGCAGTGGACTAGCGGGAACGGCAGATACGCAGTATTTT.

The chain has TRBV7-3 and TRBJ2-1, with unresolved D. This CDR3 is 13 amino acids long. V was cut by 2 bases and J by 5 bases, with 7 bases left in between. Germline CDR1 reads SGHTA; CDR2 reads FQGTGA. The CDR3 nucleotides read TGTGCCAGCAGCTTAGAAGCGAACAATGAGCAGTTCTTC. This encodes CASSLEANNEQFF.

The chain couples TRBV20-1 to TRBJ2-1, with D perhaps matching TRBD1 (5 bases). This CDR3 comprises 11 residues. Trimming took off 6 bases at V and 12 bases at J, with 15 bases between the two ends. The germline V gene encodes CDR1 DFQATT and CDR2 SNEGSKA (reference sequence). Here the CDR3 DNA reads TGCAGTGCCTATAACAGGAAAGGGCAGTTCTTC. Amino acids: CSAYNRKGQFF.

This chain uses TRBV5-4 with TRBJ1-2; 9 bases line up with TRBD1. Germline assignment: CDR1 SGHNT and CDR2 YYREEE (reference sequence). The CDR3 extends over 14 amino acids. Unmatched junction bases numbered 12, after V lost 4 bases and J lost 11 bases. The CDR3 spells CASSPDRGRFGYTF. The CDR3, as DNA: TGTGCCAGCAGCCCGGACAGGGGACGTTTTGGTTACACCTTC.

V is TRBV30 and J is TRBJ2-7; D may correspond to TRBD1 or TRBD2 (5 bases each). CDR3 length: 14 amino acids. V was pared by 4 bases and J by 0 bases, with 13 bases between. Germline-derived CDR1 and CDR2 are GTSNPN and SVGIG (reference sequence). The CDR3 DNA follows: TGTGCCTGGAACCGGGACGCAAGCTCCTACGAGCAGTACTTC. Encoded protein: CAWNRDASSYEQYF.

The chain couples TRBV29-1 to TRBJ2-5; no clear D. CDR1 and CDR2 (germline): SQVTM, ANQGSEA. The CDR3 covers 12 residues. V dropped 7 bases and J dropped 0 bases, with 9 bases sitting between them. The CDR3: CSAGPNQETQYF. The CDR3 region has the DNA TGCAGCGCCGGCCCCAACCAAGAGACCCAGTACTTC.

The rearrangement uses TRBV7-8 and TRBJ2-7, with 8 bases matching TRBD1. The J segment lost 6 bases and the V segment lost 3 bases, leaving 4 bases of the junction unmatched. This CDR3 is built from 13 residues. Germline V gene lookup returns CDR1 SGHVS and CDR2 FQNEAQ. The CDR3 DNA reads TGTGCCAGCAGCTTTTTCACAGGGGGCGAGCAGTACTTC. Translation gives CASSFFTGGEQYF.

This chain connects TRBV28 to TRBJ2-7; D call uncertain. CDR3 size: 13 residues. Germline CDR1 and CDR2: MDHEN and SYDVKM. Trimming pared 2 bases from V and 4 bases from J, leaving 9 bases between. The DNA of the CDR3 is TGTGCCAGCAGTTTACAGAGGAAGTACGAGCAGTACTTC. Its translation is CASSLQRKYEQYF.

The CDR3 loop is CASSLQGTPETQYF. The CDR3, as DNA: TGCGCCAGCAGCTTGCAGGGGACCCCAGAGACCCAGTACTTC. The V gene is TRBV5-1, the J gene TRBJ2-5, with D possibly matching TRBD1 (6 bases). Trimming shortened V by 1 base and J by 4 bases, and 11 bases separated the two germline ends. The CDR3 runs to 14 residues. CDR1 SGHRS and CDR2 YFSETQ come from the germline V gene.

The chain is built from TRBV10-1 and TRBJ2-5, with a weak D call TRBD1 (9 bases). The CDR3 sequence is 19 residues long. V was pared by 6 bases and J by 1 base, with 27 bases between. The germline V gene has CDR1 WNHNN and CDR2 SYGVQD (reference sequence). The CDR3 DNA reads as TGCGCCAGCAGCACCGGGACAGGGAGTAGCGGGGCCCTCCAAGAGACCCAGTACTTC. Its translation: CASSTGTGSSGALQETQYF.

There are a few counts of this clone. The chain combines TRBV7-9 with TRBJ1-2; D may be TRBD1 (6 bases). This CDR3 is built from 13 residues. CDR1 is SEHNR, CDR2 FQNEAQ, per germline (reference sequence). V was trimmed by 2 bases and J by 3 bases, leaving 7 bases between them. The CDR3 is CASSLQGYYGYTF. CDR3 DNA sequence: TGTGCCAGCAGCTTACAGGGGTACTATGGCTACACCTTC. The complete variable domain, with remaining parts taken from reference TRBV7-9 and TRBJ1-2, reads DTGVSQNPRHKITKRGQNVTFRCDPISEHNRLYWYRQTLGQGPEFLTYFQNEAQLEKSRLLSDRFSAERPKGSFSTLEIQRTEQGDSAMYLCASSLQGYYGYTFGSGTRLTVV.

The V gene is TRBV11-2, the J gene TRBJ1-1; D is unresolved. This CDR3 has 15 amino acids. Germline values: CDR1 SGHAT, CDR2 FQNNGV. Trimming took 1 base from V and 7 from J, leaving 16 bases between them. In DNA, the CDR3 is TGTGCCAGCAGCTTAGTTTGGTTAGGAGGCCATGAAGCTTTCTTT. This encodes CASSLVWLGGHEAFF.